The 15 T cell receptor beta chains below were found in one sample sequenced in a study of T cell responses to AZD1222 COVID-19 vaccine. Measured with immunoSEQ multiplex PCR; TCRdb has only the in-frame clones, and not every one. Of approximately 270,000 clones in the sample, 90% to 95% were seen once. The input for sequencing was peripheral blood, taken 28 days after the second AZD1222 dose. The receptor source for this set is an adult who received the AZD1222 COVID-19 vaccine.

The chain uses TRBV14 and TRBJ1-2; D is uncertain. Germline V gene data show CDR1 as SGHDN and CDR2 as FVKESK. CDR3 length: 12 residues. The V end was cut by 0 bases, the J end by 8 bases, with 7 bases between. The CDR3 region is CASSQEYRGYTF. For the CDR3, the DNA is TGTGCCAGCAGCCAAGAGTATCGAGGCTACACCTTC. The whole variable domain, filled in from reference TRBV14 and TRBJ1-2, reads EAGVTQFPSHSVIEKGQTVTLRCDPISGHDNLYWYRRVMGKEIKFLLHFVKESKQDESGMPNNRFLAERTGGTYSTLKVQPAELEDSGVYFCASSQEYRGYTFGSGTRLTVV.

The chain couples TRBV12-3 or TRBV12-4 to TRBJ2-5; D might be TRBD2 (5 bases). The germline V and J ends were trimmed by 8 bases and 0 bases, with 10 bases remaining between them. The length of the CDR3 is 13 residues. CDR3 DNA sequence: TGTGCCAGCGGACTTTTGTACCAAGAGACCCAGTACTTC. This gives the protein CASGLLYQETQYF.

V usage is TRBV15 and J usage is TRBJ1-2, with a weak D call TRBD1 (5 bases). The CDR3 spans 16 residues. V was pared by 0 bases and J by 4 bases, with 15 bases between. Germline V CDR1 and CDR2: LNHNV, YYDKDF (reference sequence). CDR3 DNA: TGTGCCACCAGCAGAGAGGGGTATAAGGGACTCTATGGCTACACCTTC. This encodes CATSREGYKGLYGYTF.

Notes on this clone: The same CDR3 is also encoded by other DNA sequences in this sample. This chain links TRBV4-1 with TRBJ2-7; D might be TRBD2 (5 bases). V was trimmed by 0 bases and J by 1 base, leaving 7 bases between them. CDR1 is MGHRA, CDR2 YSYEKL, per germline. The CDR3 has 14 residues. The CDR3 loop reads CASSQDRGSYEQYF. The DNA for the CDR3 is TGCGCCAGCAGCCAAGATCGGGGTTCCTACGAGCAGTACTTC.

This clone has only a few counts. The chain employs TRBV15 and TRBJ1-5, with a tentative D call TRBD1 (6 bases). V was pared by 0 bases and J by 7 bases, with 10 bases between. Germline V gives CDR1 LNHNV, CDR2 YYDKDF (reference sequence). This CDR3 is built from 14 residues. The DNA for the CDR3 is TGTGCCACCAGCAGAGATTACAGGGAACAGCCCCAGCATTTT. Translated, it gives CATSRDYREQPQHF.

The chain employs TRBV9 and TRBJ1-2; possibly TRBD1 for D (6 bases). The CDR3 is 13 residues long. Per germline, CDR1 SGDLS and CDR2 YYNGEE. V was pared by 3 bases and J by 8 bases, with 14 bases between. This CDR3 reads CASSASGGLGYTF. The DNA of the CDR3 is TGTGCCAGCAGCGCCTCCGGGGGGCTCGGCTACACCTTC.

V is TRBV6-2 or TRBV6-3 and J is TRBJ1-1; 7 positions agree with TRBD1. Germline V CDR1 and CDR2: MNHEY, SVGEGT. The trim removed 0 bases at V and 5 bases at J, leaving 6 bases unmatched. The CDR3 length is 15 residues. The CDR3 protein is CASSYSTGSRTEAFF. CDR3 bases: TGTGCCAGCAGTTACTCGACAGGGAGTAGGACTGAAGCTTTCTTT.

The rearrangement joins TRBV3-1 (or the pseudogene TRBV3-2) to TRBJ2-1; 10 bases are a match to TRBD2. This CDR3 has 18 residues. The V segment lost 3 bases and the J segment 2 bases; nucleotides outside the gene matches: 10. Germline CDR1 reads LGHDT; CDR2 reads YNNKEL (reference sequence). The DNA of the CDR3 is TGTGCCAGCAGCCAGCAAGGGGGGCTAGCGGGGGCCTACAATGAGCAGTTCTTC. It translates to CASSQQGGLAGAYNEQFF.

The chain joins TRBV18 to TRBJ1-2, with 10 bases lining up with TRBD1. Germline V gene sequence: CDR1 KGHSH, CDR2 LQKENI. The CDR3 runs 16 residues. V lost 3 bases, J lost 8 bases, and 12 bases stayed unmatched. As DNA, the CDR3 is TGTGCCAGCTCACCCCTCGGTGGGACAGGGGTTGGAGGCTACACCTTC. Amino acids: CASSPLGGTGVGGYTF.

The DNA for the CDR3 is TGCAGTGCTCGTGACCCGCTAGGAGAGCAGTACTTC. Translated: CSARDPLGEQYF. The genes are TRBV20-1 and TRBJ2-7; D not resolved. The CDR3 runs 12 residues. V gave up 5 bases and J gave up 7 bases, with 15 bases separating them. Per germline, CDR1 DFQATT and CDR2 SNEGSKA (reference sequence).

This CDR3 is CASSAGGSTDTQYF. The CDR3 DNA sequence: TGCGCCAGCAGCGCGGGGGGGAGCACAGATACGCAGTATTTT. This chain links TRBV5-1 with TRBJ2-3; 9 positions match TRBD2. This CDR3 region has 14 residues. Germline CDR1 and CDR2: SGHRS and YFSETQ. V was pared by 4 bases and J by 0 bases, with 0 bases of the junction left unmatched.

V is TRBV27 and J is TRBJ2-7; D may match TRBD1 or TRBD2 (6 bases each). Germline CDR1 MNHEY, CDR2 SMNVEV (reference sequence). This CDR3 comprises 14 residues. V was pared by 3 bases and J by 9 bases, with 18 bases between. The CDR3 region is CASSLGGDFSRQYF. The CDR3 DNA reads as TGTGCCAGCAGTTTGGGGGGCGATTTCTCAAGGCAGTACTTC.

V usage is TRBV7-9 and J usage is TRBJ1-2; TRBD1 matches 7 bases. The germline CDR1 and CDR2 sequences are SEHNR and FQNEAQ (reference sequence). This CDR3 contains 15 residues. Germline trimming cut 5 bases from V and 6 bases from J; bases unmatched to any gene: 12. CDR3 loop: CASSIGQANSNGYTF. CDR3 DNA: TGTGCCAGCAGCATAGGACAGGCTAACTCCAATGGCTACACCTTC. The variable domain in full, completed from reference TRBV7-9 and TRBJ1-2, reads DTGVSQNPRHKITKRGQNVTFRCDPISEHNRLYWYRQTLGQGPEFLTYFQNEAQLEKSRLLSDRFSAERPKGSFSTLEIQRTEQGDSAMYLCASSIGQANSNGYTFGSGTRLTVV.

The chain employs TRBV13 and TRBJ2-3; maybe TRBD2 (5 bases). The germline V and J ends were trimmed by 2 bases and 4 bases, with 13 bases remaining between them. The CDR3 is 15 residues long. CDR1 is PRHDT, CDR2 FYEKMQ, per germline (reference sequence). CDR3 region: CASSLSAEGPDTQYF. The CDR3 region has the DNA TGTGCCAGCAGCTTATCGGCAGAGGGCCCAGATACGCAGTATTTT.

This chain links TRBV15 with TRBJ1-1; perhaps TRBD1 as D (5 bases). Germline V lookup: CDR1 LNHNV, CDR2 YYDKDF (reference sequence). V gave up 5 bases and J gave up 3 bases, with 13 bases separating them. The CDR3 length is 14 residues. This CDR3 is CATSPAGTDTEAFF. The DNA for the CDR3 is TGTGCCACCAGCCCAGCCGGGACGGACACTGAAGCTTTCTTT.